This T cell receptor beta chain came from a study of technical replicates of blood from several donors. TCRdb keeps only in-frame clones here, not all; method: immunoSEQ multiplex PCR. The table shows some 78,000 clones, with 93% occurring only once. CDR3 length: 15 residues. V lost 5 bases to trimming and J lost 2 bases, with 18 bases between them. Germline lookup yields CDR1 SQVTM and CDR2 ANQGSEA. Sequencing was performed on T cells isolated from PBMCs. The TCR originated in a human donor in good health. The genes are TRBV29-1 and TRBJ1-2; tentative D call: TRBD1 (6 bases). This CDR3 is CSVRGSAGVNYGYTF. In DNA form, the CDR3 reads TGCAGCGTTAGGGGGTCGGCAGGGGTGAACTATGGCTACACCTTC.